These 27 T cell receptor beta chains originate from one sample sequenced in a study of cytomegalovirus exposure and HLA in healthy donors. Both 60 Vbeta primers and 13 Jbeta primers went into the PCR. Produced via immunoSEQ multiplex PCR; TCRdb's table is partial and in-frame only. The sample shows about 190,000 clones, around 85% of them seen only once. Input material: PBMCs. The receptors come from a man aged 35 to 55 in good health and CMV-seropositive.

The chain has TRBV5-1 and TRBJ1-4; D is perhaps TRBD1 (5 bases). CDR3 length: 15 residues. V was pared by 4 bases and J by 6 bases, with 16 bases between. The germline CDR1 and CDR2 sequences are SGHRS and YFSETQ. CDR3 coding DNA: TGCGCCAGCAGCCCGGAGGGACGGAGGGATGAAAAACTGTTTTTT. It translates to CASSPEGRRDEKLFF.

This clone was counted between two and nine times. The V call is TRBV6-6, the J call TRBJ2-7; TRBD2 aligns across 9 bases. The CDR3 extends over 13 amino acids. CDR1 is MNHNY and CDR2 is SVGAGI in the germline V gene (reference sequence). Trimming cost V 5 bases and J 9 bases; bases outside gene matches: 8. Here the CDR3 DNA reads TGTGCCAGCAGTCCGCGGGGGGGAGGTTGGCAGTACTTC. Translating gives CASSPRGGGWQYF.

CDR3 sequence reads: CASSRGGQSSNYGYTF. As DNA, the CDR3 is TGCGCCAGCTCGCGGGGGGGACAGAGTTCTAACTATGGCTACACCTTC. This chain connects TRBV5-1 to TRBJ1-2; TRBD1 agrees at 7 bases. The CDR3 length is 16 residues. The germline V gene has CDR1 SGHRS and CDR2 YFSETQ. Trimming removed 7 bases from V and 0 bases from J; junction bases left unmatched: 12.

The rearrangement links TRBV6-5 to TRBJ1-4; D remains unclear. This CDR3 has 15 residues. The V gene's germline CDR1 is MNHEY and CDR2 SVGAGI. V was clipped by 0 bases and J by 8 bases, with 13 bases between them. CDR3 loop: CASSYSSSRSEKLFF. The CDR3 bases are TGTGCCAGCAGTTACTCTTCCTCAAGGAGCGAAAAACTGTTTTTT.

This chain uses TRBV7-3 with TRBJ2-7; D perhaps matches TRBD2 (6 bases). The germline V and J ends were trimmed by 3 bases and 2 bases, with 14 bases remaining between them. The V gene's germline CDR1 is SGHTA and CDR2 FQGTGA. This CDR3 is built from 15 residues. The CDR3 spells CASSFGLAKAYEQYF. The CDR3 DNA reads TGTGCCAGCAGCTTTGGGCTAGCGAAAGCCTACGAGCAGTACTTC.

The rearrangement uses TRBV19 and TRBJ2-1; a possible D gene is TRBD1 (6 bases). Trimming took off 6 bases at V and 6 bases at J, with 18 bases between the two ends. The CDR3 spans 15 residues. Germline CDR1 LNHDA, CDR2 SQIVND (reference sequence). The chain's CDR3 is CASRETGPRANEQFF. The CDR3, as DNA: TGTGCCAGTAGAGAAACAGGGCCCCGGGCCAATGAGCAGTTCTTC.

This chain joins TRBV4-3 and TRBJ2-1; 9 bases map to TRBD2. Germline V CDR1 and CDR2: LGHNA, YSLEER. The CDR3 sequence is 15 residues long. The V and J ends lost 0 bases and 3 bases, in that order; junction bases with no gene match: 0. CDR3: CASSQDSGGYNEQFF. CDR3 nucleotides: TGCGCCAGCAGCCAAGATAGCGGGGGCTACAATGAGCAGTTCTTC.

V usage is TRBV6-6 and J usage is TRBJ2-1; 10 nucleotides agree with TRBD2. This CDR3 comprises 16 residues. After removal of 7 bases from V and 2 bases from J, the junction contained 8 bases not matched to a gene. The germline gives CDR1 MNHNY, CDR2 SVGAGI (reference sequence). CDR3 coding DNA: TGTGCCAGCACTCTAGCGGGGGCTCGCACCTACAATGAGCAGTTCTTC. This translates into CASTLAGARTYNEQFF.

V usage is TRBV7-2 and J usage is TRBJ1-6, with TRBD1 matching 9 bases. CDR3 length: 15 amino acids. With V trimmed by 5 bases and J by 8 bases, 7 bases remained unmatched. Germline values: CDR1 SGHTA, CDR2 FQGNSA. CDR3 in amino acids: CASSGRGQGYSPLHF. CDR3 nucleotide sequence: TGTGCCAGCAGCGGCCGGGGACAGGGATATTCACCCCTCCACTTT.

The CDR3 DNA reads TGTGCCAGCAGCCTCGGCAGGTCTGACACCGGGGAGCTGTTTTTT. Its protein product is CASSLGRSDTGELFF. This sequence joins TRBV7-9 and TRBJ2-2, with D unclear. With 5 bases removed from V and 3 bases from J, the gap between germline ends came to 13 bases. The germline V gene encodes CDR1 SEHNR and CDR2 FQNEAQ (reference sequence). The CDR3 consists of 15 residues.

The chain is built from TRBV18 and TRBJ2-1; weak D call: TRBD1 (5 bases). Per the germline V gene, CDR1 is KGHSH and CDR2 is LQKENI. Trimming left V 0 bases short and J 2 bases short, with 8 bases between. The CDR3 covers 15 residues. The CDR3 loop is CASSPPKGTYNEQFF. The DNA for the CDR3 is TGTGCCAGCTCACCACCGAAGGGGACCTACAATGAGCAGTTCTTC.

The rearrangement uses TRBV7-6 and TRBJ2-3, with 12 nucleotides matching TRBD2. The V gene's germline CDR1 is SGHVS and CDR2 FNYEAQ. V was clipped by 5 bases and J by 5 bases; unmatched bases: 14. This CDR3 is 18 amino acids long. The CDR3 protein is CASSLGLAGRGGVDTQYF. CDR3 DNA sequence: TGTGCCAGCAGCCTGGGACTAGCGGGCCGGGGGGGGGTAGATACGCAGTATTTT.

The chain joins TRBV7-9 to TRBJ2-3; D may be TRBD1 (8 bases). Trimming stripped 1 base from V and 5 bases from J, with 13 bases between. CDR1 and CDR2 from the germline V gene are SEHNR and FQNEAQ (reference sequence). The length of the CDR3 is 15 residues. The CDR3 nucleotides read TGTGCCAGCAGCTTAGAACAGGGGGGGATAGATACGCAGTATTTT. Amino acids: CASSLEQGGIDTQYF.

In DNA form, the CDR3 reads TGCGCCAGCAGCCTAAGTCACAGGGGTAATACGCAGTATTTT. Amino acids: CASSLSHRGNTQYF. The chain joins TRBV4-1 to TRBJ2-3; 7 bases are shared with TRBD1. The CDR3 is made up of 14 amino acids. J gave up 7 bases and V 4 bases, and 8 bases lay outside the gene matches. The germline V gene encodes CDR1 MGHRA and CDR2 YSYEKL.

The chain couples TRBV7-3 to TRBJ2-4; D possibly corresponds to TRBD2 (5 bases). Germline V CDR1 and CDR2: SGHTA, FQGTGA. V was clipped by 5 bases and J by 7 bases, with 12 bases between them. CDR3 length: 13 residues. The CDR3 DNA reads TGTGCCAGCAGCACTAGTAGTAATAACATTCAGTACTTC. It translates to CASSTSSNNIQYF. Full variable domain (missing parts from reference TRBV7-3 and TRBJ2-4): GAGVSQTPSNKVTEKGKYVELRCDPISGHTALYWYRQSLGQGPEFLIYFQGTGAADDSGLPNDRFFAVRPEGSVSTLKIQRTERGDSAVYLCASSTSSNNIQYFGAGTRLSVL.

The rearrangement uses TRBV2 and TRBJ1-1; perhaps TRBD1 as D (6 bases). The V gene's germline CDR1 is SNHLY and CDR2 FYNNEI. The CDR3 totals 14 residues. Deletions cut 8 bases from V and 1 base from J, with 14 bases between. The CDR3 here is CASDWGLGNTEAFF. The CDR3 bases are TGTGCCAGCGATTGGGGGCTGGGGAACACTGAAGCTTTCTTT.

This clone was seen more than once but under ten times. The rearrangement links TRBV15 to TRBJ1-5; a weak D match, TRBD1 (5 bases). Looked up from germline, CDR1 is LNHNV and CDR2 is YYDKDF (reference sequence). The V gene lost 3 bases and the J gene lost 7 bases, with 16 bases spanning the gap. There are 15 residues in the CDR3. DNA for the CDR3: TGTGCCACCAGCAGTCGTGGGGGGATGGGACAGCCCCAGCATTTT. Amino acid sequence: CATSSRGGMGQPQHF.

The J gene is TRBJ2-3, the V gene TRBV7-3; D may be TRBD1 (5 bases). This CDR3 spans 15 amino acids. Germline values: CDR1 SGHTA, CDR2 FQGTGA. V was cut by 1 base and J by 7 bases, with 15 bases left in between. CDR3 amino acids: CASSLNDQGVYTQYF. The CDR3 DNA sequence: TGTGCCAGCAGCTTAAATGACCAAGGGGTATATACGCAGTATTTT. Together with reference TRBV7-3 and TRBJ2-3, the CDR3 gives the full variable domain: GAGVSQTPSNKVTEKGKYVELRCDPISGHTALYWYRQSLGQGPEFLIYFQGTGAADDSGLPNDRFFAVRPEGSVSTLKIQRTERGDSAVYLCASSLNDQGVYTQYFGPGTRLTVL.

The chain uses TRBV30 and TRBJ1-5; 9 bases are a match to TRBD1. This CDR3 is 14 amino acids long. Germline CDR1 GTSNPN, CDR2 SVGIG (reference sequence). The V and J ends lost 4 bases and 4 bases, in that order; junction bases with no gene match: 5. CDR3 sequence: CAWTLGQGNQPQHF. CDR3 bases: TGTGCCTGGACTCTGGGACAGGGAAATCAGCCCCAGCATTTT.

This sequence joins TRBV7-2 and TRBJ1-2, with D possibly TRBD1 on 5 matching bases. Trimming removed 5 bases from V and 3 bases from J, with 10 bases in between. Germline V gene sequence: CDR1 SGHTA, CDR2 FQGNSA. The CDR3 extends over 13 amino acids. The CDR3 region is CASSAGTDYGYTF. The CDR3 DNA reads TGTGCCAGCAGCGCCGGGACTGACTATGGCTACACCTTC.

As to this clone: This sample also contains other DNA sequences that code for the same CDR3. This chain links TRBV4-1 with TRBJ2-3; weak D call: TRBD2 (6 bases). V shed 0 bases and J shed 8 bases, with 15 bases lying between them. CDR3 length: 15 residues. The germline V gene encodes CDR1 MGHRA and CDR2 YSYEKL. CDR3 sequence: CASSQELAHSATQYF. For the CDR3, the DNA is TGCGCCAGCAGCCAAGAACTAGCCCACAGTGCTACGCAGTATTTT.

The sample holds a few counts of this clone. The chain recombines TRBV9 with TRBJ2-3; 8 bases are a match to TRBD1. V shed 4 bases and J 2 bases; nucleotides not matched to a gene: 6. This CDR3 contains 15 residues. Germline V gene data show CDR1 as SGDLS and CDR2 as YYNGEE. Here the CDR3 reads CASSQTGALTDTQYF. The CDR3 coding sequence is TGTGCCAGCAGCCAGACAGGGGCCCTCACAGATACGCAGTATTTT.

The gene calls are TRBV9 and TRBJ2-5, with a weak D call TRBD1 (6 bases). The germline gives CDR1 SGDLS, CDR2 YYNGEE. V lost 1 base and J lost 0, with 19 bases in between. There are 18 residues in the CDR3. CDR3 protein: CASSVIPHDRLNQETQYF. The CDR3 region has the DNA TGTGCCAGCAGCGTAATCCCTCACGACAGGCTAAACCAAGAGACCCAGTACTTC.

This clone has a single count. The chain couples TRBV5-4 to TRBJ2-5; 8 nucleotides match TRBD1. TRBJ2-7 explains the end of the DNA better; the J call may be wrong. There are 16 residues in the CDR3. The germline CDR1 and CDR2 sequences are SGHNT and YYREEE (reference sequence). The CDR3 DNA reads as TGTGCCAGCAGCTTGGCCGGGGGACAGGACTACTACGAGCAGTACTTC. Translating gives CASSLAGGQDYYEQYF.

The chain links TRBV7-8 to TRBJ2-3; D is uncertain. The ends were cut back, 5 bases at V and 2 bases at J, with 5 bases in the middle. CDR3 length: 12 amino acids. The germline gives CDR1 SGHVS, CDR2 FQNEAQ. CDR3 coding DNA: TGTGCCAGCAGCCTAATCACAGATACGCAGTATTTT. Protein sequence: CASSLITDTQYF.

The J gene is TRBJ2-1, the V gene TRBV7-6, with D hard to call. V lost 4 bases, J lost 9 bases, and 7 bases lay in between. CDR3 length: 11 amino acids. Germline V gene data show CDR1 as SGHVS and CDR2 as FNYEAQ. CDR3 nucleotide sequence: TGTGCCAGCAGCTCCCCGTCTGAGCAGTTCTTC. As protein: CASSSPSEQFF. Using reference TRBV7-6 and TRBJ2-1 for the parts outside the CDR3, the full variable domain is GAGVSQSPRYKVTKRGQDVALRCDPISGHVSLYWYRQALGQGPEFLTYFNYEAQQDKSGLPNDRFSAERPEGSISTLTIQRTEQRDSAMYRCASSSPSEQFFGPGTRLTVL.

The chain couples TRBV5-1 to TRBJ2-3, with D possibly matching TRBD1 (5 bases). Trimming pared 1 base from V and 2 bases from J, leaving 11 bases between. This CDR3 is 15 amino acids long. The germline CDR1 and CDR2 sequences are SGHRS and YFSETQ. The DNA of the CDR3 is TGCGCCAGCAGCTTGTCAGGGAAGTTCACAGATACGCAGTATTTT. Protein product: CASSLSGKFTDTQYF.